The T cell receptor beta chain described here comes from a study of glioma-infiltrating T cells. Trimming removed 8 bases from V and 4 bases from J; junction bases left unmatched: 16. The V gene's germline CDR1 is MDHEN and CDR2 SYDVKM. This CDR3 region has 17 residues. Study-wide findings and caveats: Tissue-blood divergence was below expectation in non-neoplastic patients, above in gliomas. Very few CDR3 sequences were shared between tissue and blood.

This clonotype was picked up a small number of times. Antigen specificity is unknown. Using RNA template, CDR3s of TCR alpha and beta were amplified with iRepertoire arm-PCR. Input was roughly 95-400 ng of tissue mRNA or PBMC total RNA. TCRdb re-derived calls from the multiplex PCR reads in MiXCR, one entry per CDR3 protein. Among around 130,000 distinct CDR3 sequences, 24% were seen once, and the ten largest hold under 35%. This receptor was obtained from a human donor with low-grade glioma or glioblastoma, undergoing nonglioma brain surgery, or in good health (not recorded which). Sample: glioma tissue, nonneoplastic brain tissue, or PBMCs (not recorded which). The rearrangement joins TRBV28 to TRBJ1-3; 8 nucleotides line up with TRBD1. CDR3 region: CASYGTMQGAGGNTIYF. The CDR3 nucleotides read TGTGCCAGCTACGGAACGATGCAGGGGGCGGGAGGAAACACCATATATTTT.